This T cell receptor beta chain was identified in a study of blood T cell repertoires in COVID-19 (dated by TCRdb to the early 2020s). About the investigation overall: Samples covering the acute and convalescent phases of COVID-19 were provided by collaborators in the United States, Italy and Spain. The material from the prospective study consisted of cDNA or gDNA derived from T cells, B-cell-depleted T cells, or PBMCs. Where available, HLA class I and class II types were obtained from metadata supplied by the sample provider rather than from assay-based typing. A freely available public database, intended as a resource for researchers studying the immune response to SARS-CoV-2, is where the repertoires were released. Sample metadata almost always included a de-identified subject ID, COVID-19 status, age in years and sex. Subjects who had been exposed to COVID-19, were actively infected with it, or had recovered from it provided the deeply sampled blood TCRbeta repertoires that made up the dataset. The samples were drawn from two sources: the first 160 participants of the ongoing ImmuneRACE study, and 1,200 or so subjects contributed by 6 global collaborators. Study-level results and caveats: The quantity of clinical and demographic metadata differed by source and by participant and was supplied without curation.

The immunoSEQ Assay, a bias-controlled multiplex PCR, was used to amplify TCRbeta CDR3 regions from genomic DNA. The source study handled its data this way. The number of nucleated cells in each sample was estimated from the amplification of reference gene primers within the assay. To quantify the absolute abundance of each unique TCRbeta CDR3 rearrangement, sequence reads were collapsed and filtered. For each sample, productive Simpson clonality was calculated as the square root of Simpson's diversity index over productive rearrangements. Sourced from immuneACCESS, this table was stored by TCRdb with only in-frame sequences that have V and J called. A share of the clones is absent; for the studies checked, an unresolved V gene accounts for under half, and the remainder has no known explanation. The V and J calls and clone size come from that table; D and trimming were worked out from the DNA. This sample holds about 150,000 clones; about four fifths were observed only once. The ten largest clones take up approximately 15% of the sample.

Each collaborating institution followed its own protocols to collect whole blood in K2EDTA tubes. For TCRbeta analysis, collaborators shipped samples in one of three forms: frozen whole blood, isolated PBMCs, or DNA extracted from either of those sample types. V lost 8 bases and J lost 4 bases, and the count of bases not matched to a germline gene is 8. The CDR1 and CDR2 encoded by the germline V gene (reference sequence) are LGHDT and YNNKEL. Its CDR3 holds 13 amino acids, cysteine through phenylalanine. Only the CDR3 DNA stays, 39 bases, in frame from base 1. As for this clone: Its specific antigen is unknown. Base quality data are lacking; no much larger clone is found one base away.

The TCR sequence derives from a woman aged 80 or over with acute or convalescent COVID-19. The sample was peripheral blood. Here the chain combines TRBV3-1 (or the pseudogene TRBV3-2) and TRBJ2-7; 7 bases in the junction line up with TRBD2. Here the CDR3 is given as CASGAGSWYEQYF. The DNA is TGTGCCAGCGGAGCGGGATCCTGGTACGAGCAGTACTTC.